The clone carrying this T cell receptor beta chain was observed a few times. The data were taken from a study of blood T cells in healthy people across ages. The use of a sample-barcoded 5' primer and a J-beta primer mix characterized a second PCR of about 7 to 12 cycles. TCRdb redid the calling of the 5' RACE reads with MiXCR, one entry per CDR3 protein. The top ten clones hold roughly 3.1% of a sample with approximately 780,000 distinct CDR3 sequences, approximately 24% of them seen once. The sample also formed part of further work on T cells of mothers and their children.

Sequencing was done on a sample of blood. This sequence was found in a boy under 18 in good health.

The CDR3: CASSLSKPLEQYF. As DNA, the CDR3 is TGTGCCAGCAGTTTATCGAAACCTCTCGAGCAGTACTTC. The chain couples TRBV27 to TRBJ2-5; D remains unclear. The J call may be mistaken, given a closer DNA end match to TRBJ2-7. This CDR3 is 13 amino acids long. Germline assignment: CDR1 MNHEY and CDR2 SMNVEV (reference sequence).